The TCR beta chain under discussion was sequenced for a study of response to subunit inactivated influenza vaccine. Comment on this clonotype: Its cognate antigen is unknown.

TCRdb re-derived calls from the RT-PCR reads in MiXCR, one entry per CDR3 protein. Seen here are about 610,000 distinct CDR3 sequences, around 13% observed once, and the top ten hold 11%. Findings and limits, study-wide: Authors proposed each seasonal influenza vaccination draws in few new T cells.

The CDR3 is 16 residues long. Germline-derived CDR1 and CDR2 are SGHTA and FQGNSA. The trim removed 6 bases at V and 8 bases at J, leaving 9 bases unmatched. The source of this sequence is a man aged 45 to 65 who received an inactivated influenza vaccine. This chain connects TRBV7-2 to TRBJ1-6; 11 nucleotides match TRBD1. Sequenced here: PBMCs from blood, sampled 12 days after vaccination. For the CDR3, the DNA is TGTGCCAGCAGTCTGGCTGGGACAGGGGGTTATTCACCCCTCCACTTT. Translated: CASSLAGTGGYSPLHF.